Below, 15 T cell receptor beta chains from the same sample are listed, as sequenced in a study of T cells in Graves' hyperthyroidism and ophthalmopathy. TCR beta CDR3 regions were amplified from RNA transcripts. The study used the HTBI primer set for a first-round RT-PCR of the TCR CDR3. TCRdb re-called the multiplex PCR reads through MiXCR, storing one row per CDR3 protein. The sample records a few hundred thousand distinct CDR3 sequences, around 20% being singletons. What was sequenced was blood. The receptor set was obtained from a woman aged 50 to 60 with Graves' hyperthyroidism.

In this sample, this clonotype turned up a few times. This chain joins TRBV30 and TRBJ2-2; D is uncertain. The germline gives CDR1 GTSNPN, CDR2 SVGIG (reference sequence). The V gene lost 7 bases and the J gene lost 6 bases, with 15 bases spanning the gap. This CDR3 comprises 13 residues. The CDR3 loop is CASTLGYAGELFF. As DNA, the CDR3 is TGTGCCTCTACCTTAGGCTACGCCGGGGAGCTGTTTTTT.

The chain recombines TRBV12-3 or TRBV12-4 with TRBJ2-5, with 9 bases that match TRBD1. This CDR3 region has 14 residues. After removal of 4 bases from V and 9 bases from J, the junction contained 9 bases not matched to a gene. CDR3 nucleotide sequence: TGTGCCAGCAGTTCCGGACAGGGGATGAAGGCCCAGTACTTC. Translating gives CASSSGQGMKAQYF.

This clonotype was counted ten times or more. The rearrangement links TRBV6-1 to TRBJ1-5; D perhaps matches TRBD1 (5 bases). Trimming cost V 7 bases and J 0 bases, with 13 bases left between them. This CDR3 is 15 amino acids long. The germline CDR1 and CDR2 sequences are MNHNS and SASEGT. The CDR3 is CASTPQAVSNQPQHF. CDR3 nucleotide sequence: TGTGCCAGCACCCCACAGGCAGTTAGCAATCAGCCCCAGCATTTT.

This clonotype was detected a few times. The chain employs TRBV5-1 and TRBJ2-1; D possibly matches TRBD1 or TRBD2 (5 bases each). V gave up 0 bases and J gave up 5 bases, with 15 bases separating them. The CDR3 runs to 16 residues. The germline V gene has CDR1 SGHRS and CDR2 YFSETQ. CDR3 sequence reads: CASSLVAGMGDNEQFF. CDR3 bases: TGCGCCAGCAGCTTGGTGGCAGGGATGGGGGACAATGAGCAGTTCTTC.

The sample holds one count of this clonotype. The rearrangement joins TRBV3-1 to TRBJ1-1; 9 nucleotides line up with TRBD1. J gave up 6 bases and V 4 bases, and 6 bases lay outside the gene matches. The CDR3 contains 14 residues. Looked up from germline, CDR1 is LGHDT and CDR2 is YNNKEL (reference sequence). CDR3 coding DNA: TGTGCCAGCAGCCCTCGGGACAGGGAACCTGAAGCTTTCTTT. It translates to CASSPRDREPEAFF.

This clonotype has at least ten counts. The V call is TRBV19, the J call TRBJ2-1; perhaps TRBD1 as D (12 bases). Trimming removed 9 bases at V and 4 bases at J, with 31 bases between. The germline V gene has CDR1 LNHDA and CDR2 SQIVND (reference sequence). The CDR3 loop spans 19 amino acids. CDR3 sequence: CASTHRGQGASGRYNEQFF. The CDR3 DNA follows: TGTGCCAGCACCCACCGGGGACAGGGGGCTAGCGGGAGGTACAATGAGCAGTTCTTC.

V gene TRBV11-2 combines with J gene TRBJ2-6, with a weak D call TRBD1 (6 bases). There are 17 residues in the CDR3. V was pared by 3 bases and J by 0 bases, with 12 bases between. Germline-derived CDR1 and CDR2 are SGHAT and FQNNGV. The DNA for the CDR3 is TGTGCCAGCAGCTTCAACAAGGGGGACTCTGGGGCCAACGTCCTGACTTTC. Its translation: CASSFNKGDSGANVLTF.

In this sample, this clonotype turned up a few times. J is TRBJ2-7 and V is TRBV20-1; 12 bases map to TRBD2. V gave up 0 bases and J gave up 9 bases; unmatched junction bases: 30. Germline lookup yields CDR1 DFQATT and CDR2 SNEGSKA (reference sequence). CDR3 length: 22 amino acids. The CDR3 is CSARDPGPIRTRLAGAFDGQYF. The CDR3 DNA follows: TGCAGTGCTAGAGATCCGGGCCCCATTCGAACTCGACTAGCGGGGGCCTTTGACGGGCAGTACTTC.

The genes are TRBV20-1 and TRBJ2-3, with D unresolved. Trimming pared 0 bases from V and 0 bases from J, leaving 13 bases between. The CDR3 is 16 residues long. Germline lookup yields CDR1 DFQATT and CDR2 SNEGSKA (reference sequence). The CDR3 nucleotides read TGCAGTGCTAGAGATCTTGGGCGCCAGAGCACAGATACGCAGTATTTT. Protein sequence: CSARDLGRQSTDTQYF.

The chain joins TRBV20-1 to TRBJ2-3; 10 bases line up with TRBD2. The V gene's germline CDR1 is DFQATT and CDR2 SNEGSKA (reference sequence). V shed 2 bases, J shed 1 base, and the junction held 3 bases outside the gene matches. CDR3 length: 15 residues. CDR3 sequence reads: CSARFLAGGTDTQYF. The DNA for the CDR3 is TGCAGTGCTAGATTCCTAGCGGGGGGCACAGATACGCAGTATTTT.

The rearrangement joins TRBV5-1 to TRBJ2-2, with 9 bases identical to TRBD1. CDR1 SGHRS and CDR2 YFSETQ come from the germline V gene. The ends lost 1 base at V and 0 bases at J; junction bases unmatched: 10. The CDR3 sequence is 19 residues long. The CDR3 DNA reads as TGCGCCAGCAGCTTGAGGACAGGGGTCACCTTTACGAACACCGGGGAGCTGTTTTTT. Translated: CASSLRTGVTFTNTGELFF.

The CDR3: CASSHTPRTVGNYGYTF. CDR3 DNA: TGTGCCAGCAGCCATACCCCACGGACAGTGGGAAACTATGGCTACACCTTC. J is TRBJ1-2 and V is TRBV11-3; D is perhaps TRBD1 (6 bases). The V gene lost 5 bases and the J gene lost 2 bases, with 21 bases spanning the gap. In germline, CDR1 is SGHNT, CDR2 YENEEA. The CDR3 is 17 residues long.

The chain joins TRBV5-1 to TRBJ1-5; TRBD1 is a possible D gene (6 bases). CDR3 length: 19 residues. With 4 bases removed from V and 1 base from J, the gap between germline ends came to 24 bases. Germline V gives CDR1 SGHRS, CDR2 YFSETQ. The CDR3 nucleotides read TGCGCCAGCAGCGGCCACGTACAGGGATGTTTAAGGAGCAATCAGCCCCAGCATTTT. As protein: CASSGHVQGCLRSNQPQHF.

The chain has TRBV20-1 and TRBJ2-1; D ambiguous. Between the trimmed V and J ends, which lost 0 bases and 2 bases, there was a span of 17 bases. This CDR3 has 17 amino acids. CDR1 and CDR2 from the germline V gene are DFQATT and SNEGSKA (reference sequence). The CDR3 DNA sequence: TGCAGTGCTAGAGATCCGGGTAGCTGTACTCCCTACAATGAGCAGTTCTTC. Translating it yields CSARDPGSCTPYNEQFF.

This clonotype was found once. A read error may produce the germline difference seen at one junction end. The V gene is TRBV27, the J gene TRBJ2-3; D might be TRBD1 (5 bases). The CDR3 totals 15 residues. The germline CDR1 and CDR2 sequences are MNHEY and SMNVEV (reference sequence). The CDR3 here is CVSSHHRGTTDTQYF. The CDR3 nucleotides read TGTGTCAGCAGCCACCATAGGGGAACCACAGATACGCAGTATTTT.